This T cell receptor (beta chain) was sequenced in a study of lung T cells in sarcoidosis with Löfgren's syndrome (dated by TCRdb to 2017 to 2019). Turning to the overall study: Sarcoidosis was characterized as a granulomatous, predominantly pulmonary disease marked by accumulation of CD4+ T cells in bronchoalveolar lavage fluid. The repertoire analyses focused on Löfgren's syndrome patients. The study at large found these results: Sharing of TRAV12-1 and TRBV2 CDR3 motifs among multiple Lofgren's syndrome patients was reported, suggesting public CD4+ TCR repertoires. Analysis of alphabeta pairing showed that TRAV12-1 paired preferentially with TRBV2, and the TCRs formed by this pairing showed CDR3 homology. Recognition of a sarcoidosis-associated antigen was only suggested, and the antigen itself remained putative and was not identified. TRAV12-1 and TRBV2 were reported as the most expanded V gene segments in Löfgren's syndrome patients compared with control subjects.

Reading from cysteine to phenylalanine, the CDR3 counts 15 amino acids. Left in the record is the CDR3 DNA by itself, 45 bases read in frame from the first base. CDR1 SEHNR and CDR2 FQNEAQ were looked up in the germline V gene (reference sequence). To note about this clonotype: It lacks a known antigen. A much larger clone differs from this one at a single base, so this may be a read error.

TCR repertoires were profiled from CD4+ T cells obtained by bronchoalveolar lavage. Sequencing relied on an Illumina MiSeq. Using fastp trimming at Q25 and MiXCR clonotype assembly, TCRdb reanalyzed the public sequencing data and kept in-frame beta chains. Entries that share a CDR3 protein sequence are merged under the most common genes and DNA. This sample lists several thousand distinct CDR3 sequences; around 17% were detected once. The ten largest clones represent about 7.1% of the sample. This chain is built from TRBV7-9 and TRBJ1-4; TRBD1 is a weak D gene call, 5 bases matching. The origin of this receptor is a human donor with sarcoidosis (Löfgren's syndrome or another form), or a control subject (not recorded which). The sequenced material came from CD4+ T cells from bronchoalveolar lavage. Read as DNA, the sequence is TGTGCCAGCAGCGGAGGGGCAGGTTCCAATGAAAAACTGCTTTTT. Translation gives CASSGGAGSNEKLLF.